One sample yielded the 30 T cell receptor beta chains listed below, sequenced in a study of cytomegalovirus exposure and HLA in healthy donors. Assay: immunoSEQ multiplex PCR; the TCRdb copy retains only in-frame clones and omits some. The table shows hundreds of thousands of clones, with 80% to 90% occurring only once. Input material: PBMCs. The receptors shown here come from a young woman in good health and CMV-seronegative.

The chain couples TRBV10-2 to TRBJ2-3; 14 positions match TRBD2. The length of the CDR3 is 18 residues. Germline CDR1 reads WSHSY; CDR2 reads SAAADI. V lost 2 bases and J lost 4; bases outside the gene matches: 8. The CDR3 is CASSERTSGRIRPDTQYF. CDR3 bases: TGCGCCAGCAGTGAGCGGACTAGCGGGAGGATACGGCCAGATACGCAGTATTTT.

Concerning this clone: In the same sample, other DNA sequences code for this CDR3. The chain has TRBV5-4 and TRBJ1-4; 8 bases line up with TRBD1. V gave up 4 bases and J gave up 4 bases; unmatched junction bases: 3. The CDR3 is 14 residues long. CDR1 and CDR2 from the germline V gene are SGHNT and YYREEE (reference sequence). The CDR3 DNA reads as TGTGCCAGCAGCCTAGGACAGGGTAATGAAAAACTGTTTTTT. This codes for CASSLGQGNEKLFF.

The rearrangement joins TRBV5-1 to TRBJ2-3, with D maybe TRBD2 (6 bases). V was pared by 1 base and J by 2 bases, with 14 bases between. Germline V gene sequence: CDR1 SGHRS, CDR2 YFSETQ. This CDR3 has 16 amino acids. The CDR3 sequence: CASSLSGGLITDTQYF. The CDR3 coding sequence is TGCGCCAGCAGCTTGTCTGGAGGGCTCATCACAGATACGCAGTATTTT.

The rearrangement links TRBV27 to TRBJ2-1; 9 nucleotides align to TRBD2. Germline V gene lookup returns CDR1 MNHEY and CDR2 SMNVEV (reference sequence). This CDR3 has 14 amino acids. The junction had 7 bases not matched to a gene; V was cut back by 3 bases and J by 10 bases. The CDR3 sequence is CASSLWGTSREQFF. CDR3 DNA sequence: TGTGCCAGCAGTTTGTGGGGGACTAGCCGGGAGCAGTTCTTC.

V gene TRBV28 combines with J gene TRBJ2-7; the match to TRBD1 covers 7 bases. Looked up from germline, CDR1 is MDHEN and CDR2 is SYDVKM. Germline trimming cut 5 bases from V and 3 bases from J; bases unmatched to any gene: 10. The CDR3 spans 15 residues. The CDR3 region is CASSGPGTANYEQYF. CDR3 nucleotides: TGTGCCAGCAGTGGACCCGGGACAGCCAACTACGAGCAGTACTTC. The variable domain in full, with the rest retrieved from reference TRBV28 and TRBJ2-7, is DVKVTQSSRYLVKRTGEKVFLECVQDMDHENMFWYRQDPGLGLRLIYFSYDVKMKEKGDIPEGYSVSREKKERFSLILESASTNQTSMYLCASSGPGTANYEQYFGPGTRLTVT.

In this sample, this clone turned up once. This chain connects TRBV2 to TRBJ2-1, with 9 bases identical to TRBD2. Trimming at V came to 8 bases and at J to 8 bases, leaving 10 bases not matched to a gene. Germline V lookup: CDR1 SNHLY, CDR2 FYNNEI. There are 14 residues in the CDR3. In nucleotides, the CDR3 is TGTGCCAGCGTGCTAGCGGGGAATAAGGATGAGCAGTTCTTC. The encoded protein is CASVLAGNKDEQFF. Full variable domain (outside the CDR3, taken from reference TRBV2 and TRBJ2-1): EPEVTQTPSHQVTQMGQEVILRCVPISNHLYFYWYRQILGQKVEFLVSFYNNEISEKSEIFDDQFSVERPDGSNFTLKIRSTKLEDSAMYFCASVLAGNKDEQFFGPGTRLTVL.

This clone was detected only a few times. V usage is TRBV27 and J usage is TRBJ1-1; TRBD1 agrees at 7 bases. Germline loops: CDR1 MNHEY, CDR2 SMNVEV (reference sequence). The CDR3 runs to 14 residues. V lost 6 bases, J lost 5 bases, and 9 bases stayed unmatched. CDR3 residues: CASRPTGEWTEAFF. The CDR3 nucleotides are TGTGCCAGCAGACCTACAGGGGAATGGACTGAAGCTTTCTTT.

V usage is TRBV6-5 and J usage is TRBJ2-7, with 7 bases fitting TRBD2. The CDR3 has 13 amino acids. Germline values: CDR1 MNHEY, CDR2 SVGAGI. With 6 bases clipped from V and 10 bases from J, the junction kept 12 bases outside the gene matches. Written as DNA, the CDR3 is TGTGCCAGCAGCCCCACCCGCGAGCGGGGACAGTACTTC. It is translated as CASSPTRERGQYF.

A single count supports this clone. This rearrangement joins TRBV9 to TRBJ2-3; D might be TRBD1 (5 bases). V gave up 1 base and J gave up 2 bases, with 20 bases separating them. From germline, CDR1 is SGDLS and CDR2 YYNGEE. This CDR3 is built from 18 residues. CDR3 loop: CASSVFGWGAKSTDTQYF. As DNA, the CDR3 is TGTGCCAGCAGCGTATTCGGGTGGGGCGCGAAGTCCACAGATACGCAGTATTTT.

A single count supports this clone. The J gene is TRBJ2-1, the V gene TRBV5-1; D possibly corresponds to TRBD2 (5 bases). This CDR3 comprises 15 residues. Between the trimmed V and J ends, which lost 3 bases and 9 bases, there was a span of 19 bases. Per germline, CDR1 SGHRS and CDR2 YFSETQ. In DNA form, the CDR3 reads TGCGCCAGCAGCTCTGGACTCCCAGTGAACGGTGAGCAGTTCTTC. Protein product: CASSSGLPVNGEQFF.

The rearrangement uses TRBV6-1 and TRBJ2-7, with D possibly TRBD2 on 6 matching bases. The CDR3 loop spans 13 amino acids. Germline CDR1 and CDR2: MNHNS and SASEGT. V shed 5 bases and J shed 8 bases, with 16 bases lying between them. CDR3 DNA sequence: TGTGCCAGCAGTAGTTCGGGCGGGAACAAGCAGTACTTC. It is translated as CASSSSGGNKQYF.

J is TRBJ1-1 and V is TRBV2; 8 nucleotides align to TRBD1. After removal of 6 bases from V and 1 base from J, the junction contained 7 bases not matched to a gene. The CDR3 covers 15 residues. Germline V gene sequence: CDR1 SNHLY, CDR2 FYNNEI. CDR3 in DNA: TGTGCCAGCAGACTCAACGGACAGGGGAACACTGAAGCTTTCTTT. It codes for CASRLNGQGNTEAFF.

This clone appeared once. This chain connects TRBV5-1 to TRBJ1-5; a possible D gene is TRBD1 (6 bases). Per the germline V gene, CDR1 is SGHRS and CDR2 is YFSETQ. The length of the CDR3 is 13 residues. With 4 bases removed from V and 4 bases from J, the gap between germline ends came to 9 bases. The CDR3 nucleotides are TGCGCCAGCAGCACGACAGGAAATCAGCCCCAGCATTTT. Its protein product is CASSTTGNQPQHF.

The chain combines TRBV30 with TRBJ1-3; perhaps TRBD1 as D (6 bases). CDR1 and CDR2 from the germline V gene are GTSNPN and SVGIG (reference sequence). The V gene lost 7 bases and the J gene lost 2 bases, with 9 bases spanning the gap. This CDR3 comprises 12 residues. CDR3 in amino acids: CASDRTGNTIYF. The DNA of the CDR3 is TGTGCCTCTGACAGGACTGGAAACACCATATATTTT.

This clone appeared a single time. V and J are TRBV10-3 and TRBJ2-3; 8 bases are shared with TRBD2. Germline-derived CDR1 and CDR2 are ENHRY and SYGVKD. The CDR3 length is 17 residues. With 0 bases clipped from V and 2 bases from J, the junction kept 7 bases outside the gene matches. In DNA form, the CDR3 reads TGTGCCATCAGTGAGTCTTTCGCGGGGGGCCTCACAGATACGCAGTATTTT. Its protein is CAISESFAGGLTDTQYF.

The chain employs TRBV7-3 and TRBJ2-3; 8 nucleotides line up with TRBD2. From germline, CDR1 is SGHTA and CDR2 FQGTGA. J gave up 2 bases and V 5 bases, and 9 bases lay outside the gene matches. The CDR3 runs 16 residues. Here the CDR3 DNA reads TGTGCCAGCAGCCCCAGACTAGCGAAAGCCACAGATACGCAGTATTTT. Translation gives CASSPRLAKATDTQYF.

The chain recombines TRBV9 with TRBJ1-2; D remains unclear. Germline-derived CDR1 and CDR2 are SGDLS and YYNGEE. The CDR3 is made up of 12 amino acids. V shed 4 bases and J shed 5 bases, with 9 bases lying between them. The CDR3 DNA reads TGTGCCAGCAGCTCCCCCCGGTATGGCTACACCTTC. Translation: CASSSPRYGYTF.

A word on this clone: Other DNA sequences in this sample translate to the same CDR3. The chain uses TRBV4-1 and TRBJ2-7; TRBD2 is a possible D gene (6 bases). V lost 1 base and J lost 3, with 10 bases in between. This CDR3 comprises 14 residues. Germline CDR1 reads MGHRA; CDR2 reads YSYEKL. CDR3 amino acids: CASSQVGGSYEQYF. The CDR3 DNA reads TGCGCCAGCAGCCAAGTCGGGGGTAGCTACGAGCAGTACTTC.

The chain is built from TRBV27 and TRBJ2-6; D might be TRBD2 (5 bases). The germline V and J ends were trimmed by 7 bases and 1 base, with 14 bases remaining between them. Germline CDR1 is MNHEY and CDR2 is SMNVEV (reference sequence). The CDR3 sequence is 16 residues long. The CDR3 region is CASNPTGISGANVLTF. In DNA form, the CDR3 reads TGTGCCAGCAATCCGACCGGGATTTCTGGGGCCAACGTCCTGACTTTC.

The chain couples TRBV28 to TRBJ2-1, with D uncertain. The CDR3 is made up of 13 amino acids. CDR1 and CDR2 from the germline V gene are MDHEN and SYDVKM. Between the trimmed V and J ends, which lost 2 bases and 2 bases, there was a span of 4 bases. CDR3 amino acids: CASSLGPYNEQFF. In DNA form, the CDR3 reads TGTGCCAGCAGTTTAGGGCCCTACAATGAGCAGTTCTTC.

This clone was counted once. The rearrangement links TRBV16 to TRBJ2-7; D is possibly TRBD1 (6 bases). The CDR3 has 13 amino acids. V lost 4 bases, J lost 2 bases, and 9 bases lay in between. Germline V lookup: CDR1 KGHSY, CDR2 FQNENV. CDR3 region: CASSLTGTYEQYF. CDR3 sequence (DNA): TGTGCCAGCAGCCTTACAGGGACCTACGAGCAGTACTTC.

This sequence joins TRBV5-1 and TRBJ2-5; 7 positions match TRBD1. J was trimmed by 5 bases and V by 4 bases; bases with no gene match: 11. Germline V lookup: CDR1 SGHRS, CDR2 YFSETQ. The CDR3 consists of 15 residues. The CDR3 coding sequence is TGCGCCAGCAGCAGCCGGAGAGGGGGCATGGAGACCCAGTACTTC. Amino acids: CASSSRRGGMETQYF. Using reference TRBV5-1 and TRBJ2-5 for the parts outside the CDR3, the full variable domain is KAGVTQTPRYLIKTRGQQVTLSCSPISGHRSVSWYQQTPGQGLQFLFEYFSETQRNKGNFPGRFSGRQFSNSRSEMNVSTLELGDSALYLCASSSRRGGMETQYFGPGTRLLVL.

The chain joins TRBV6-1 to TRBJ1-5; 8 nucleotides line up with TRBD1. Germline trimming cut 4 bases from V and 4 bases from J; bases unmatched to any gene: 9. The germline gives CDR1 MNHNS, CDR2 SASEGT. CDR3 length equals 16 residues. The CDR3 region is CASSVASRGQNQPQHF. The CDR3 region has the DNA TGTGCCAGCAGTGTGGCCTCCAGGGGGCAAAATCAGCCCCAGCATTTT.

This clone was counted a single time. The chain employs TRBV10-2 and TRBJ2-7, with 10 positions matching TRBD2. CDR3 length: 16 residues. Looked up from germline, CDR1 is WSHSY and CDR2 is SAAADI. J gave up 4 bases and V 0 bases, and 6 bases lay outside the gene matches. CDR3 protein: CASSESLLAGRYEQYF. Written as DNA, the CDR3 is TGCGCCAGCAGTGAGTCCCTACTAGCGGGAAGGTACGAGCAGTACTTC.

The chain uses TRBV19 and TRBJ2-3; 12 nucleotides line up with TRBD1. The CDR3 is 19 amino acids. After removal of 5 bases from V and 1 base from J, the junction contained 13 bases not matched to a gene. Germline V lookup: CDR1 LNHDA, CDR2 SQIVND (reference sequence). The CDR3 is CASSPNSGGTGGGTDTQYF. Here the CDR3 DNA reads TGTGCCAGTAGTCCGAATTCCGGAGGGACAGGGGGCGGCACAGATACGCAGTATTTT.

The chain carries TRBV5-1 and TRBJ2-2; no clear D gene. Germline-derived CDR1 and CDR2 are SGHRS and YFSETQ. The V end was cut by 4 bases, the J end by 2 bases, with 12 bases between. The CDR3 spans 15 residues. This chain's CDR3 is CASSPKSTNTGELFF. The CDR3 nucleotides read TGCGCCAGCAGCCCCAAAAGCACCAACACCGGGGAGCTGTTTTTT.

This chain links TRBV27 with TRBJ2-6; TRBD1 matches at 9 bases. V was pared by 7 bases and J by 12 bases, with 25 bases of the junction left unmatched. The CDR3 has 19 residues. From germline, CDR1 is MNHEY and CDR2 SMNVEV (reference sequence). The CDR3 region is CASKRTQGALSPPSGVLTF. The CDR3 DNA is TGTGCCAGCAAAAGAACACAGGGGGCGCTTTCCCCCCCTAGCGGCGTCCTGACTTTC. Combining the CDR3 with reference TRBV27 and TRBJ2-6 gives the whole variable domain EAQVTQNPRYLITVTGKKLTVTCSQNMNHEYMSWYRQDPGLGLRQIYYSMNVEVTDKGDVPEGYKVSRKEKRNFPLILESPSPNQTSLYFCASKRTQGALSPPSGVLTFGAGSRLTVL.

This chain connects TRBV29-1 to TRBJ1-5; D is unresolved. The V end was cut by 1 base, the J end by 7 bases, with 11 bases between. CDR3 size: 13 residues. The germline V gene has CDR1 SQVTM and CDR2 ANQGSEA. CDR3 amino acids: CSVEAREGQPQHF. In DNA form, the CDR3 reads TGCAGCGTTGAAGCGAGGGAGGGCCAGCCCCAGCATTTT.

The rearrangement uses TRBV6-5 and TRBJ2-2; 8 bases are shared with TRBD2. Germline V gene sequence: CDR1 MNHEY, CDR2 SVGAGI. Trimming removed 0 bases from V and 6 bases from J; junction bases left unmatched: 3. The CDR3 length is 15 residues. The CDR3, as DNA: TGTGCCAGCAGTTACTCTGGCGGGGGGCCCGGGGAGCTGTTTTTT. Translation: CASSYSGGGPGELFF.

The genes are TRBV27 and TRBJ2-1; 10 nucleotides agree with TRBD2. Trimming removed 8 bases from V and 6 bases from J; junction bases left unmatched: 4. The CDR3 is 13 residues long. The germline gives CDR1 MNHEY, CDR2 SMNVEV (reference sequence). The CDR3 nucleotides read TGTGCCAGCGGGACTAGCGTTGGCAATGAGCAGTTCTTC. Amino acid sequence: CASGTSVGNEQFF.